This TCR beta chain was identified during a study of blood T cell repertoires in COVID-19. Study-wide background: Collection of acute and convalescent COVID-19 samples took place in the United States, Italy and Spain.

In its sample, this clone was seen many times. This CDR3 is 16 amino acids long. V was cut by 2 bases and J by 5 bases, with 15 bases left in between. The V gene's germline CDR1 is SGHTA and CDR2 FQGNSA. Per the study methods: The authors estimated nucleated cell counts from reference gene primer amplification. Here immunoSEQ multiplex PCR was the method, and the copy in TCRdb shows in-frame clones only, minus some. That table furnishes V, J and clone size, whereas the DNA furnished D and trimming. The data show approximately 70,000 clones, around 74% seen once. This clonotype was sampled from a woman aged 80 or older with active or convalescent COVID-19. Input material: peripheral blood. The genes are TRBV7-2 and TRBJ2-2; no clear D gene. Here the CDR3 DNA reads TGTGCCAGCAGCTTAAGGCACAGCCGATATACCGGGGAGCTGTTTTTT. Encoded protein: CASSLRHSRYTGELFF.